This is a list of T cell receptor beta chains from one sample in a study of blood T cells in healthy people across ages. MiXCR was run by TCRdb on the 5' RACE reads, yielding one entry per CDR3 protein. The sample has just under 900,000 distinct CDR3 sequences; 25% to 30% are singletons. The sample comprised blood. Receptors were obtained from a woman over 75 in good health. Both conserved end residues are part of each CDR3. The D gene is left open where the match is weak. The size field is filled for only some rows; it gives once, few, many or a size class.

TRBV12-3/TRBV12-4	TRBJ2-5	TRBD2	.	TGTGCCACCGGGACTAGCGGGGGGGCTGGAGAGACCCAGTACTTC	CATGTSGGAGETQYF
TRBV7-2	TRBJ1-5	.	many	TGTGCCAGCAGCTCGCGGTTTGGAGATCAGCCCCAGCATTTT	CASSSRFGDQPQHF
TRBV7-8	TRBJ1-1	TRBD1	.	TGTGCCAGCAGCGCCGGGACAGGGGCCCGTTTATCCATGAACACTGAAGCTTTCTTT	CASSAGTGARLSMNTEAFF
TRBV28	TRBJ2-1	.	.	TGTGCCAGCAGCGCCGTATCGGTTGAGCAGTTCTTC	CASSAVSVEQFF
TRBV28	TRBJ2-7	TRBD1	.	TGTGCCAGCAGTCTCGGGACAGGGATCTACGAGCAGTACTTC	CASSLGTGIYEQYF
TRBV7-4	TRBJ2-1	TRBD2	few	TGTGCCAGCAGCTTCCCTTCTACTAGCGGGAGGTACAATGAGCAGTTCTTC	CASSFPSTSGRYNEQFF
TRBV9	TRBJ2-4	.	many	TGTGCCAGCAGCGTAGAGCCATGGGCTGGGAACATTCAGTACTTC	CASSVEPWAGNIQYF
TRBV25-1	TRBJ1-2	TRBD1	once	TGTGCCAGCAAAAAACAGGGGTACTATGGCTACACCTTC	CASKKQGYYGYTF
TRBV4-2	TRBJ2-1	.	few	TGTGCCAGCAGCCAAGGCCAGGGGGGGGGAACCTACAATGAGCAGTTCTTC	CASSQGQGGGTYNEQFF
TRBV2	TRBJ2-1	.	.	TGTGCCAGCAGTGTTCTAGCCGGCTCCTACAATGAGCAGTTCTTC	CASSVLAGSYNEQFF
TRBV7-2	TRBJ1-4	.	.	TGTGCCAGCAACCCCAGAGGGGGGAGGAAACTGTTTTTT	CASNPRGGRKLFF
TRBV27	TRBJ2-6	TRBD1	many	TGTGCCAGCAGCCTATACCCTACAGGGGCTGGGGCCAACGTCCTGACTTTC	CASSLYPTGAGANVLTF
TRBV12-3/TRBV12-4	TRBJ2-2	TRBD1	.	TGTGCCAGCAGTTACCCCAGGGGGACAGGGCCCACCGGGGAGCTGTTTTTT	CASSYPRGTGPTGELFF
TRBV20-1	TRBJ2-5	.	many	TGCAGTGCTAGAGATTGGGAGCAAGAGACCCAGTACTTC	CSARDWEQETQYF
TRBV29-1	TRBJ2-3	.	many	TGCAGCGTTGGAGGTGGGGGCGCGGGCACAGATACGCAGTATTTT	CSVGGGGAGTDTQYF
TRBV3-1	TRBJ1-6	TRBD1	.	TGTGCCGCCAGGGGGGGAGAATCACCCCTCCACTTT	CAARGGESPLHF
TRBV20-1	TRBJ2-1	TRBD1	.	TGCAGTGCTGACTGGACAGGGAAGGTCAATGAGCAGTTCTTC	CSADWTGKVNEQFF
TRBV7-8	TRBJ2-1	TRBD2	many	TGTGCCAGCAGCTCACGGGGGGGCTCCTACAATGAGCAGTTCTTC	CASSSRGGSYNEQFF
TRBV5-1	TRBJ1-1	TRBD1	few	TGCGCCAGCAGCGAAAGGACAGGGAGCACTGAAGCTTTCTTT	CASSERTGSTEAFF
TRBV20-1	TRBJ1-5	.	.	TGCAGTGCTAGCTTGGGCGGGCCTGGAGATCAGCCCCAGCATTTT	CSASLGGPGDQPQHF
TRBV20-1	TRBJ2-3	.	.	TGCAGTGCAAACTCACGCGCGGATACGCAGTATTTT	CSANSRADTQYF
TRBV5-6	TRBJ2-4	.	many	TGTGCCAGCAGCTTGGGTAGGGGAGCCAAAAACATTCAGTACTTC	CASSLGRGAKNIQYF
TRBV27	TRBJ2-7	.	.	TGTGCCAGCAGTAGGGCAGGGGGGAACGAGCAGTACTTC	CASSRAGGNEQYF
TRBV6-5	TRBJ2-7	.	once	TGTGCTTCAGGGAACTCCTGCGAGCAGTACTTC	CASGNSCEQYF
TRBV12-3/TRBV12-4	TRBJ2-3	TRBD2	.	TGTGCCAGCAGTTTAGCGGGGGGCAGGACTAGCACAGATGCGCAGTATTTT	CASSLAGGRTSTDAQYF
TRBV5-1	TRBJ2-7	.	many	TGCGCCAGCAGCTTAGGACCCCTGAGATACGAGCAGTACTTC	CASSLGPLRYEQYF
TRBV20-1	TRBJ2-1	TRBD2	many	TGCAGTGCTAGAGATATAATACAAGCGGGGAGCTCCTACAATGAGCAGTTCTTC	CSARDIIQAGSSYNEQFF
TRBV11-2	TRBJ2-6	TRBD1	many	TGTGCCAGCAGCTTTCGGGACAGGGGTCACCCTCCTGGGGCCAACGTCCTGACTTTC	CASSFRDRGHPPGANVLTF
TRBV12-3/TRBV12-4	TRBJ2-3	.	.	TGTGCCAGCAGTCCCAGAGTGAGAGCAGATATGCAGTATTTT	CASSPRVRADMQYF
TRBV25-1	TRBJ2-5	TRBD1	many	TGTGCCAGCAGCCCCCGGGACAGGGGCGAGACCCAGTACTTC	CASSPRDRGETQYF
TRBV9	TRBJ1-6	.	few	TGTGCCAGCAGCGTAGGGCCGGAACATAATTCACCCCTCCACTTT	CASSVGPEHNSPLHF
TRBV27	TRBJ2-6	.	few	TGTGCCAGCAGTTTAAAAGCAGGACCATCTGGGGCCAACGTCCTGACTTTC	CASSLKAGPSGANVLTF
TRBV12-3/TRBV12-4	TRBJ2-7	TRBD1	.	TGTGCCAGCAGCCCTGACAGGGGTTGGAAAACCTACGAGCAGTACTTC	CASSPDRGWKTYEQYF
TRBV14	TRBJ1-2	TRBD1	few	TGTGCCAGCAGCCAAGATGTCAGGGGGATGTATGGCTACACCTTC	CASSQDVRGMYGYTF
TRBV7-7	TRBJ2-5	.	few	TGTGCTAGCAGCTTAGACAGCGAAGAGACCCAGTACTTC	CASSLDSEETQYF
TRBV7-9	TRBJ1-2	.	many	TGTGCCAGCAGCGAGATAATTCCGTACGGCTACACCTTC	CASSEIIPYGYTF
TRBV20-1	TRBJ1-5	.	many	TGCAGTGCTAGAGATCGAGGGGGGGTTAGCAATCAGCCCCAGCATTTT	CSARDRGGVSNQPQHF
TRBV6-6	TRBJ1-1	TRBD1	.	TGTGCCAGCAGTTCCCATGCTTCCAGGACAGGACAAGCTTTCTTT	CASSSHASRTGQAFF
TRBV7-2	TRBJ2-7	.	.	TGTGCCAGCAGCCTCTTACTCGAGCAGTACTTC	CASSLLLEQYF
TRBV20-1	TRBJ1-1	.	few	TGCAGTGCCCGGAACAGCATGAACACTGAAGCTTTCTTT	CSARNSMNTEAFF
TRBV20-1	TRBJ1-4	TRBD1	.	TGCAGTGCTGGAGACAGGGCAACTAATGAAAAACTGTTTTTT	CSAGDRATNEKLFF
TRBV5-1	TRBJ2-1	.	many	TGCGCCAGCCGGGACGGATCCTACAATGAGCAGTTCTTC	CASRDGSYNEQFF